This TCR beta chain derives from a study of CD8+ T cells in alopecia areata (dated by TCRdb to 2017 to 2018). Looking at the study overall: Treated patients were enrolled in an open-label pilot trial of oral tofacitinib at 5 to 10 mg twice daily for moderate-to-severe alopecia areata. RNA was extracted with the PAXgene miRNA kit for fixed scalp, the miRNeasy kit for PBMCs, and the RNeasy kit for mouse skin. Biopsies were taken from tofacitinib-treated patients at baseline and at 4 and 24 weeks of treatment, and a later scalp biopsy was taken in several of the tofacitinib-treated patients. TCRbeta CDR3 regions were amplified by immunoSEQ multiplex PCR with 35 Vbeta forward and 13 Jbeta reverse primers. Scalp clonality was compared across normal scalp (n=4), patchy alopecia areata scalp (n=8), and alopecia totalis/universalis scalp (n=8). The SALT score, which quantifies the percentage of affected scalp surface area, was used to measure disease severity in treated patients. Scalp tissue and sorted CD4+ and CD8+ peripheral blood T cells from patchy and totalis/universalis alopecia areata patients and from healthy controls were covered by human TCRbeta sequencing. In both human patients and the C3H/HeJ mouse model, the study applied high-throughput TCRbeta sequencing to look at T cell clonal expansion in alopecia areata. Patients stayed on tofacitinib for 6 to 18 months and then had 6 months of follow-up off drug so that delayed response and recurrence could be assessed.

The time point label, read with the paper, signifies: more than three weeks on oral tofacitinib. Sample treatment or condition, as interpreted from the label and publication: oral pan-JAK inhibitor, 5-10 mg twice daily. Lesional scalp punch biopsies and peripheral blood were collected from alopecia areata patients. PBMCs were isolated by density centrifugation and stained for CD3, CD4 and CD8, and CD4+ and CD8+ T cells were sorted on a FACSAria. Library construction relied on the immunoSEQ multiplex PCR assay. RNA was extracted from all samples and reverse transcribed into cDNA, which served as template for TCR sequencing. SuperScript III was used to make first-strand cDNA, primed with a 2:1 mix of oligo-dT and random hexamers. Amplification bias was assessed with a synthetic immune receptor repertoire, and residual bias was removed computationally. The study's own analysis went as follows. Raw reads were preprocessed for error removal, and CDR3 was defined according to IMGT conventions as running from the conserved cysteine to phenylalanine. To get clonality, Shannon entropy was normalized by log2 of the number of productive unique TCRs and the result was subtracted from 1. CD4 or CD8 identity of scalp clones was inferred by cross-referencing scalp TCRbeta sequences with sorted blood CD4 and CD8 repertoires. Drawn from immuneACCESS, this table holds only the in-frame rearrangements with V and J called that TCRdb kept. Clones are partly lost; checked studies trace under half to an unresolved V gene and leave the rest unexplained. Clone size and the V and J calls come from that table; the DNA yielded D and trimming. The sample yields 120,000 to 150,000 clones; 75% to 85% were counted once. The ten largest clonotypes hold just under 25% of the sample.

A note on this clone: Its antigen is unknown. No much larger clonotype is one base removed from it; base qualities were not supplied.

Compared with germline, V lacks 3 bases and J lacks 0 bases; bases without a gene match: 12. Via the germline V gene (reference sequence), CDR1 is PRHDT and CDR2 FYEKMQ. From the cysteine up to the phenylalanine, the CDR3 has a length of 20 residues. The retained sequence is limited to the CDR3, 60 bases, with the frame set at the first base. The research as a whole found: Tofacitinib significantly decreased scalp clonality and the number of expanded CD8+ clones among the top 100 scalp clones. The treated cohort was small, with a single nonresponder, so links between baseline CD8+ expansion and response need larger studies. Many expanded lesional clones persisted in scalp and blood during tofacitinib treatment, which may partly explain relapse after stopping treatment. Shared TCR sequences between patients were less evident than in mice, which may be partly attributable to HLA diversity in the patient population. Higher clonality and more expanded CD8+ clones were observed in lesional scalp than in normal scalp, particularly in alopecia totalis/universalis, a finding suggestive of antigenic drive. Scalp TCR repertoire analysis is complicated because resident alphabeta T cells in normal human skin are also sequenced, whereas mouse skin is dominated by gammadelta T cells.

Sequences were derived from CD8+ T cells sorted from blood, sampled at week 4, from a patient treated with tofacitinib. The TCR originated in a human donor with alopecia areata. The rearrangement combines TRBV13 with TRBJ2-3; 13 central nucleotides agree with TRBD2. The DNA reads as follows: TGTGCCAGCAGCTTTTCTAAGAGGACTAGCGGGGGTTCTAGCACAGATACGCAGTATTTT. This encodes CASSFSKRTSGGSSTDTQYF.